This T cell receptor (beta chain) was identified during a study of blood T cell repertoires in COVID-19. Produced via immunoSEQ multiplex PCR; TCRdb's table is partial and in-frame only. The sample carries about 190,000 clones, roughly nine tenths recorded once. The CDR3 spans 15 residues. From germline, CDR1 is LNHNV and CDR2 YYDKDF (reference sequence). V was shortened by 0 bases and J by 4 bases, with 12 bases between the two germline ends. Sequencing was performed on peripheral blood. The clonotype originates from a man between 25 and 39 years old with acute or convalescent COVID-19. The genes are TRBV15 and TRBJ1-2, with D possibly matching TRBD1 (6 bases). CDR3 nucleotide sequence: TGTGCCACCAGCAGAGAACAGGGAAGGTTCTATGGCTACACCTTC. It is translated as CATSREQGRFYGYTF.